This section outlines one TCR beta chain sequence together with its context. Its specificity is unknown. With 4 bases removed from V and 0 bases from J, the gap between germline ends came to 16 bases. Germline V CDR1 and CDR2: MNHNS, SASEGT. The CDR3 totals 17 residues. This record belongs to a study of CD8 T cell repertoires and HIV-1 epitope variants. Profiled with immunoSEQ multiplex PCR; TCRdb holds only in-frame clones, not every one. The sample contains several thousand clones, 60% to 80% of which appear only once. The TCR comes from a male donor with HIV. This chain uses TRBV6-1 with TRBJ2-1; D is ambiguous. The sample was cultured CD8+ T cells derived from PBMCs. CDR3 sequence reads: CASSVGYSLSSYNEQFF. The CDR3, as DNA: TGTGCCAGCAGTGTCGGCTACTCACTAAGCTCCTACAATGAGCAGTTCTTC.